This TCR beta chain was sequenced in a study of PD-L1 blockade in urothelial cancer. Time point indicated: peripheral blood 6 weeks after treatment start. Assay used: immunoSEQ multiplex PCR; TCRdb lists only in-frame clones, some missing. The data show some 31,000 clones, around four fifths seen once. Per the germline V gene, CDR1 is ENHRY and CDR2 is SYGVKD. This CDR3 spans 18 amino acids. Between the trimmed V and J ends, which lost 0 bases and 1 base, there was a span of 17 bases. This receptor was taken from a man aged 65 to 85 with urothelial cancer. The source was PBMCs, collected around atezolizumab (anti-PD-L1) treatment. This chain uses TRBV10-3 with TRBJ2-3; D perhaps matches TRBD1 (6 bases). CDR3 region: CAISESVTGGSRTDTQYF. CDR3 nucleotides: TGTGCCATCAGTGAGTCGGTGACAGGTGGATCTCGCACAGATACGCAGTATTTT.